The subject of this entry is one T cell receptor (beta chain). Germline-derived CDR1 and CDR2 are SGHRS and YFSETQ. The CDR3 spans 14 residues. V lost 5 bases to trimming and J lost 5 bases; unmatched junction nucleotides: 8. The sample is drawn from a study of shared clonotypes between healthy human individuals. As for the study in general: Two women and a few men aged 18 to 49 made up the donors.

The method was immunoSEQ multiplex PCR; TCRdb's version includes in-frame clones alone and lacks a portion of them. The data contain under 850,000 clones, 72% of them singletons. The sequencing sample was made of memory CD4+ T cells sorted from blood. Subset of the sample: CD45RA-negative fraction. This TCR was recovered from a woman in her 30s in good health. V gene TRBV5-1 combines with J gene TRBJ2-5; TRBD2 matches 8 bases. The CDR3 loop is CASRKREKWETQYF. CDR3 in DNA: TGCGCCAGCAGGAAGCGGGAGAAGTGGGAGACCCAGTACTTC. The entire variable domain, with the rest obtained from reference TRBV5-1 and TRBJ2-5, is as follows: KAGVTQTPRYLIKTRGQQVTLSCSPISGHRSVSWYQQTPGQGLQFLFEYFSETQRNKGNFPGRFSGRQFSNSRSEMNVSTLELGDSALYLCASRKREKWETQYFGPGTRLLVL.